The 27 T cell receptor beta chains below come from one sample, sequenced in a study of blood T cell repertoires in COVID-19. Profiled with immunoSEQ multiplex PCR; TCRdb holds only in-frame clones, not every one. Here the sample spans 130,000 or so clones, 88% being singletons. Input material: peripheral blood. These receptors were taken from a man aged 45 to 65 with acute or convalescent COVID-19.

This sequence joins TRBV5-1 and TRBJ1-1; 7 nucleotides align to TRBD1. CDR1 is SGHRS and CDR2 is YFSETQ in the germline V gene. The CDR3 loop spans 14 amino acids. After removal of 9 bases from V and 1 base from J, the junction contained 9 bases not matched to a gene. The CDR3 protein is CATGVGTENTEAFF. DNA of the CDR3: TGCGCCACCGGGGTAGGGACAGAGAACACTGAAGCTTTCTTT. The full variable domain, with the rest looked up from reference TRBV5-1 and TRBJ1-1, is KAGVTQTPRYLIKTRGQQVTLSCSPISGHRSVSWYQQTPGQGLQFLFEYFSETQRNKGNFPGRFSGRQFSNSRSEMNVSTLELGDSALYLCATGVGTENTEAFFGQGTRLTVV.

The gene calls are TRBV7-2 and TRBJ2-3, with 12 bases matching TRBD2. The CDR3 runs to 17 residues. J lost 0 bases, V lost 4 bases, and 5 bases had no gene match. The germline V gene has CDR1 SGHTA and CDR2 FQGNSA. The CDR3 DNA follows: TGTGCCAGCAGCTCGGGACTAGCGGGCTCTAGCACAGATACGCAGTATTTT. This translates into CASSSGLAGSSTDTQYF.

The chain uses TRBV5-1 and TRBJ1-5; D unclear. The CDR3 is 15 amino acids. V lost 5 bases, J lost 4 bases, and 16 bases lay in between. Germline CDR1 is SGHRS and CDR2 is YFSETQ. CDR3 in DNA: TGCGCCAGCAGTTCTCGCGGGGAGACGAATCAGCCCCAGCATTTT. Amino acids: CASSSRGETNQPQHF. The entire variable domain, with the rest obtained from reference TRBV5-1 and TRBJ1-5, is as follows: KAGVTQTPRYLIKTRGQQVTLSCSPISGHRSVSWYQQTPGQGLQFLFEYFSETQRNKGNFPGRFSGRQFSNSRSEMNVSTLELGDSALYLCASSSRGETNQPQHFGDGTRLSIL.

J is TRBJ2-3 and V is TRBV7-9; 12 bases fit TRBD2. Germline V gives CDR1 SEHNR, CDR2 FQNEAQ (reference sequence). This CDR3 contains 18 residues. Trimming took 2 bases from V and 5 from J; bases not matched to a gene: 11. Written as DNA, the CDR3 is TGTGCCAGCAGCTTACCCCAGAGACTAGCGGGAGTAAAAGATACGCAGTATTTT. It is translated as CASSLPQRLAGVKDTQYF. The variable domain in full, completed from reference TRBV7-9 and TRBJ2-3, reads DTGVSQNPRHKITKRGQNVTFRCDPISEHNRLYWYRQTLGQGPEFLTYFQNEAQLEKSRLLSDRFSAERPKGSFSTLEIQRTEQGDSAMYLCASSLPQRLAGVKDTQYFGPGTRLTVL.

The chain carries TRBV2 and TRBJ1-4, with 8 positions matching TRBD1. The CDR3 contains 13 residues. In germline, CDR1 is SNHLY, CDR2 FYNNEI. The junction had 3 bases not matched to a gene; V was cut back by 8 bases and J by 4 bases. The CDR3 DNA is TGTGCCAGCGGCGGACAGGGTAATGAAAAACTGTTTTTT. Its protein is CASGGQGNEKLFF. The full variable domain, with the rest looked up from reference TRBV2 and TRBJ1-4, is EPEVTQTPSHQVTQMGQEVILRCVPISNHLYFYWYRQILGQKVEFLVSFYNNEISEKSEIFDDQFSVERPDGSNFTLKIRSTKLEDSAMYFCASGGQGNEKLFFGSGTQLSVL.

The chain employs TRBV2 and TRBJ1-2; possibly TRBD1 for D (6 bases). The CDR3 totals 15 residues. The V gene's germline CDR1 is SNHLY and CDR2 FYNNEI. V lost 6 bases to trimming and J lost 4 bases, with 18 bases between them. The CDR3 here is CASRAGQSLSYGYTF. In nucleotides, the CDR3 is TGTGCCAGCAGAGCAGGACAGTCTTTGTCCTATGGCTACACCTTC.

This clone was picked up one time. The chain carries TRBV6-6 and TRBJ2-3, with D maybe TRBD1 (6 bases). The CDR3 is made up of 15 amino acids. CDR1 and CDR2 (germline): MNHNY, SVGAGI (reference sequence). With 1 base removed from V and 2 bases from J, the gap between germline ends came to 10 bases. The CDR3 here is CASSYWGLTTDTQYF. DNA for the CDR3: TGTGCCAGCAGTTACTGGGGGCTAACCACAGATACGCAGTATTTT.

The V call is TRBV10-3, the J call TRBJ2-1; 10 positions match TRBD2. J was trimmed by 8 bases and V by 6 bases; bases with no gene match: 4. The CDR3 runs to 13 residues. Germline CDR1 ENHRY, CDR2 SYGVKD. CDR3 bases: TGTGCCATCAGCCTAGCGGGAGTCGATGAGCAGTTCTTC. Its translation: CAISLAGVDEQFF.

The J gene is TRBJ2-3, the V gene TRBV6-5, with D uncertain. Germline V gives CDR1 MNHEY, CDR2 SVGAGI. V shed 6 bases and J shed 1 base, with 11 bases lying between them. CDR3 size: 14 residues. The CDR3 loop is CASRADTRTDTQYF. Here the CDR3 DNA reads TGTGCCAGCAGGGCCGACACCCGCACAGATACGCAGTATTTT.

The chain joins TRBV9 to TRBJ1-6; 8 nucleotides align to TRBD1. Trimming at V came to 4 bases and at J to 7 bases, leaving 7 bases not matched to a gene. This CDR3 comprises 15 residues. Per germline, CDR1 SGDLS and CDR2 YYNGEE. CDR3 nucleotide sequence: TGTGCCAGCAGCTTACAGGGGGTATCGAATTCACCCCTCCACTTT. Translation: CASSLQGVSNSPLHF.

The chain is built from TRBV9 and TRBJ2-3, with 14 bases identical to TRBD2. Germline V CDR1 and CDR2: SGDLS, YYNGEE. The CDR3 has 16 residues. V was pared by 5 bases and J by 5 bases, with 7 bases of the junction left unmatched. The CDR3 DNA follows: TGTGCCAGCAGTCACTCAGGGACTAGCGGGAGAGATACGCAGTATTTT. Translated: CASSHSGTSGRDTQYF. Full variable domain (outside the CDR3, taken from reference TRBV9 and TRBJ2-3): DSGVTQTPKHLITATGQRVTLRCSPRSGDLSVYWYQQSLDQGLQFLIQYYNGEERAKGNILERFSAQQFPDLHSELNLSSLELGDSALYFCASSHSGTSGRDTQYFGPGTRLTVL.

Comment on this clone: The junction does not match germline at one end; this may be a read error. V and J are TRBV7-9 and TRBJ2-7; 8 positions match TRBD1. The germline CDR1 and CDR2 sequences are SEHNR and FQNEAQ (reference sequence). This CDR3 contains 15 residues. CDR3 residues: CASNLGQGVSYEQYF. The CDR3 coding sequence is TGTGCCAGCAACTTAGGACAGGGAGTCTCCTACGAGCAGTACTTC. The entire variable domain, with the rest obtained from reference TRBV7-9 and TRBJ2-7, is as follows: DTGVSQNPRHKITKRGQNVTFRCDPISEHNRLYWYRQTLGQGPEFLTYFQNEAQLEKSRLLSDRFSAERPKGSFSTLEIQRTEQGDSAMYLCASNLGQGVSYEQYFGPGTRLTVT.

The rearrangement joins TRBV5-1 to TRBJ2-1; D is uncertain. The V and J ends lost 5 bases and 7 bases respectively, with 10 bases between them. Per germline, CDR1 SGHRS and CDR2 YFSETQ. The CDR3 length is 12 residues. The CDR3 region is CASRAETNEQFF. The CDR3 DNA is TGCGCCAGCAGGGCGGAGACGAATGAGCAGTTCTTC.

In DNA, the CDR3 is TGTGCCAGCAGTGTCACTAAAGATGGCTACACCTTC. It is translated as CASSVTKDGYTF. The chain employs TRBV2 and TRBJ1-2, with no clear D. Looked up from germline, CDR1 is SNHLY and CDR2 is FYNNEI. The CDR3 covers 12 residues. Trimming took off 4 bases at V and 6 bases at J, with 9 bases between the two ends.

The V call is TRBV12-3 or TRBV12-4, the J call TRBJ2-5; TRBD1 is a possible D gene (5 bases). This CDR3 has 11 amino acids. V was cut by 6 bases and J by 9 bases, with 11 bases left in between. The CDR3 nucleotides are TGTGCCAGCAGCCTGGCAGGGCCCCAGTACTTC. It codes for CASSLAGPQYF.

The chain is built from TRBV9 and TRBJ1-4; TRBD1 might be the D (5 bases). This CDR3 is 17 amino acids long. V dropped 3 bases and J dropped 2 bases, with 17 bases sitting between them. Germline V gene data show CDR1 as SGDLS and CDR2 as YYNGEE. Written as DNA, the CDR3 is TGTGCCAGCAGCGGGGGGGTTACTTTGAGGACTAATGAAAAACTGTTTTTT. It specifies CASSGGVTLRTNEKLFF. Using reference TRBV9 and TRBJ1-4 for the parts outside the CDR3, the full variable domain is DSGVTQTPKHLITATGQRVTLRCSPRSGDLSVYWYQQSLDQGLQFLIQYYNGEERAKGNILERFSAQQFPDLHSELNLSSLELGDSALYFCASSGGVTLRTNEKLFFGSGTQLSVL.

This sequence joins TRBV5-1 and TRBJ1-2; D not resolved. V gave up 0 bases and J gave up 7 bases, with 10 bases separating them. The CDR3 is made up of 13 amino acids. Germline CDR1 is SGHRS and CDR2 is YFSETQ. CDR3 coding DNA: TGCGCCAGCAGCTTGGAGCCTCGAGGTGGCTACACCTTC. This gives the protein CASSLEPRGGYTF. The full variable domain, its missing parts supplied by reference TRBV5-1 and TRBJ1-2, is KAGVTQTPRYLIKTRGQQVTLSCSPISGHRSVSWYQQTPGQGLQFLFEYFSETQRNKGNFPGRFSGRQFSNSRSEMNVSTLELGDSALYLCASSLEPRGGYTFGSGTRLTVV.

This clone was counted a few times. The V and J genes are TRBV19 and TRBJ1-2; 7 nucleotides align to TRBD1. The junction had 8 bases not matched to a gene; V was cut back by 6 bases and J by 7 bases. Germline CDR1 is LNHDA and CDR2 is SQIVND (reference sequence). This CDR3 region has 13 residues. CDR3 nucleotide sequence: TGTGCCAGTAGGACAGGGAACCTTGGTGGCTACACCTTC. It codes for CASRTGNLGGYTF.

V gene TRBV5-1 combines with J gene TRBJ1-3, with a weak D call TRBD1 (6 bases). CDR3 length: 16 residues. V lost 1 base and J lost 2, with 13 bases in between. Germline CDR1 is SGHRS and CDR2 is YFSETQ. The CDR3 DNA reads TGCGCCAGCAGCTTGACTGGGACACTCCCTGGAAACACCATATATTTT. Residues: CASSLTGTLPGNTIYF.

The gene calls are TRBV2 and TRBJ2-2; TRBD1 might be the D (6 bases). This CDR3 region has 15 residues. CDR1 is SNHLY, CDR2 FYNNEI, per germline. Deletions cut 0 bases from V and 7 bases from J, with 12 bases between. The CDR3 reads CASSEARPGDGELFF. CDR3 nucleotide sequence: TGTGCCAGCAGTGAAGCCCGTCCAGGGGACGGGGAGCTGTTTTTT.

Here the CDR3 reads CASSLGDSPLHF. CDR3 sequence (DNA): TGTGCCAGCAGCCTGGGCGACTCACCCCTCCACTTT. The chain uses TRBV3-1 (or the pseudogene TRBV3-2) and TRBJ1-6; D uncertain. The length of the CDR3 is 12 residues. The germline V and J ends were trimmed by 4 bases and 10 bases, with 8 bases remaining between them. Germline loops: CDR1 LGHDT, CDR2 YNNKEL (reference sequence).

V usage is TRBV10-1 and J usage is TRBJ1-2, with TRBD1 matching 9 bases. CDR3 size: 13 residues. The V segment lost 3 bases and the J segment 7 bases; nucleotides outside the gene matches: 3. Germline values: CDR1 WNHNN, CDR2 SYGVQD (reference sequence). The DNA of the CDR3 is TGCGCCAGCAGTGAACAGGGGGCGAGTGGCTACACCTTC. Encoded protein: CASSEQGASGYTF.

V and J are TRBV5-1 and TRBJ1-1; D possibly corresponds to TRBD1 (5 bases). Germline V gene sequence: CDR1 SGHRS, CDR2 YFSETQ. There are 13 residues in the CDR3. With 4 bases removed from V and 7 bases from J, the gap between germline ends came to 14 bases. The CDR3 protein is CASSAGPLGEAFF. The CDR3 DNA is TGCGCCAGCAGCGCGGGACCCCTGGGTGAAGCTTTCTTT.

The rearrangement links TRBV27 to TRBJ2-3; 10 bases fit TRBD2. Germline CDR1 is MNHEY and CDR2 is SMNVEV (reference sequence). This CDR3 comprises 17 residues. Trimming cost V 5 bases and J 3 bases; bases outside gene matches: 11. CDR3 in amino acids: CASSLAPSGRGTDTQYF. The CDR3 region has the DNA TGTGCCAGCAGTCTCGCCCCCAGCGGGAGGGGTACAGATACGCAGTATTTT.

This clone has only a few counts. The chain is built from TRBV5-1 and TRBJ2-2; perhaps TRBD1 as D (5 bases). V lost 5 bases, J lost 1 base, and 9 bases lay in between. This CDR3 region has 14 residues. Germline V CDR1 and CDR2: SGHRS, YFSETQ. The DNA of the CDR3 is TGCGCCAGCAGACAAACAGGGAACACCGGGGAGCTGTTTTTT. Translating gives CASRQTGNTGELFF.

Comments on this clone: At the DNA level, this CDR3 is encoded by other sequences in the same sample as well. The V call is TRBV10-1, the J call TRBJ1-1, with D maybe TRBD1 (5 bases). This CDR3 contains 14 residues. Trimming left V 0 bases short and J 4 bases short, with 9 bases between. CDR1 WNHNN and CDR2 SYGVQD come from the germline V gene (reference sequence). The CDR3 DNA sequence: TGCGCCAGCAGTGAGTCTGGGGGAGGCACTGAAGCTTTCTTT. Its protein product is CASSESGGGTEAFF.

The chain has TRBV7-9 and TRBJ2-7; 7 bases map to TRBD1. The CDR3 loop spans 11 amino acids. Germline lookup yields CDR1 SEHNR and CDR2 FQNEAQ (reference sequence). V shed 10 bases, J shed 9 bases, and the junction held 9 bases outside the gene matches. This chain's CDR3 is CAIAQGNGQYF. The CDR3 region has the DNA TGTGCCATAGCACAGGGGAACGGGCAGTACTTC.